This T cell receptor beta chain was sequenced for a study of T-cell reconstitution after alpha-beta-depleted transplantation in children. It was with unique molecular identifiers that the TCRbeta library was prepared. MiXCR, run by TCRdb on the PCR reads, gives a single entry per CDR3 protein. The sample consists of over 90,000 distinct CDR3 sequences, 4.5% to 7.5% of them appearing once. This CDR3 has 14 amino acids. CDR1 is LGHDT and CDR2 is YNNKEL in the germline V gene (reference sequence). V lost 5 bases, J lost 8 bases, and 15 bases lay in between. There are many counts of this clonotype. The material was PBMCs, mostly from graft donor cells, obtained 60 days after TCRalphabeta/CD19-depleted stem cell transplant. This chain connects TRBV3-1 to TRBJ1-4; D remains unclear. The sequence derives from a female patient aged 2 to 10 who had a stem cell transplant for Fanconi anemia, so the T cells may come from the graft donor. DNA of the CDR3: TGTGCCAGCAGCAAGCTGGTTACGGAGGAAAAACTGTTTTTT. This translates into CASSKLVTEEKLFF.